These 21 T cell receptor beta chains originate from one sample sequenced in a study of shared clonotypes between healthy human individuals. Clones were read by immunoSEQ multiplex PCR, and TCRdb kept only the in-frame ones, dropping some. The table shows approximately 500,000 clones, with around 96% occurring only once. The sample comprised naive CD4+ T cells sorted from blood. Subset defined: CD45RA+ positively selected. These TCRs come from a woman aged 25 to 39 in good health.

The gene calls are TRBV11-2 and TRBJ2-1; D gene uncertain. CDR3 length: 15 residues. Trimming took off 6 bases at V and 9 bases at J, with 21 bases between the two ends. The germline gives CDR1 SGHAT, CDR2 FQNNGV. CDR3 DNA: TGTGCCAGCAGTCTGGCCGGGCAGGTCTCCGCTGAGCAGTTCTTC. Its protein is CASSLAGQVSAEQFF. Full variable domain (missing parts from reference TRBV11-2 and TRBJ2-1): EAGVAQSPRYKIIEKRQSVAFWCNPISGHATLYWYQQILGQGPKLLIQFQNNGVVDDSQLPKDRFSAERLKGVDSTLKIQPAKLEDSAVYLCASSLAGQVSAEQFFGPGTRLTVL.

The chain uses TRBV7-8 and TRBJ2-7, with D possibly TRBD2 on 5 matching bases. V was clipped by 5 bases and J by 1 base, with 15 bases between them. Germline V gives CDR1 SGHVS, CDR2 FQNEAQ. This CDR3 has 15 amino acids. The CDR3 region has the DNA TGTGCCAGCAGCCGATTATCCGGGGTATCCTACGAGCAGTACTTC. The encoded protein is CASSRLSGVSYEQYF.

The J gene is TRBJ2-7, the V gene TRBV30; unclear D gene. This CDR3 comprises 11 residues. V dropped 5 bases and J dropped 5 bases, with 10 bases sitting between them. Germline V gene data show CDR1 as GTSNPN and CDR2 as SVGIG (reference sequence). CDR3 sequence: CAWQLRNEQYF. The CDR3 DNA sequence: TGTGCCTGGCAGCTGAGGAACGAGCAGTACTTC. Full variable domain (outside the CDR3, taken from reference TRBV30 and TRBJ2-7): SQTIHQWPATLVQPVGSPLSLECTVEGTSNPNLYWYRQAAGRGLQLLFYSVGIGQISSEVPQNLSASRPQDRQFILSSKKLLLSDSGFYLCAWQLRNEQYFGPGTRLTVT.

This chain uses TRBV28 with TRBJ2-7; maybe TRBD2 (6 bases). The CDR3 extends over 13 amino acids. Per germline, CDR1 MDHEN and CDR2 SYDVKM. V gave up 6 bases and J gave up 4 bases, with 13 bases separating them. The CDR3 sequence is CASRRDAPYEQYF. The CDR3, as DNA: TGTGCCAGCAGGCGGGACGCGCCGTACGAGCAGTACTTC.

CDR3 in amino acids: CASTGTGNTIYF. CDR3 DNA sequence: TGTGCCAGTACAGGGACTGGAAACACCATATATTTT. The rearrangement uses TRBV7-9 and TRBJ1-3; a weak D match, TRBD1 (6 bases). CDR3 length equals 12 residues. Germline V gives CDR1 SEHNR, CDR2 FQNEAQ (reference sequence). The ends were cut back, 9 bases at V and 2 bases at J, with 8 bases in the middle.

The V call is TRBV28, the J call TRBJ1-1, with D maybe TRBD1 (5 bases). This CDR3 has 14 residues. Deletions cut 4 bases from V and 0 bases from J, with 9 bases between. The germline gives CDR1 MDHEN, CDR2 SYDVKM. CDR3 nucleotide sequence: TGTGCCAGCAGTTACGGGGGATTGAACACTGAAGCTTTCTTT. This translates into CASSYGGLNTEAFF.

The CDR3 sequence: CASSQERGGIAGGPDEQFF. CDR3 sequence (DNA): TGTGCCAGCAGCCAAGAACGAGGTGGGATAGCGGGAGGGCCCGATGAGCAGTTCTTC. The chain is built from TRBV4-2 and TRBJ2-1; the match to TRBD2 covers 11 bases. The germline V gene has CDR1 LGHNA and CDR2 YNFKEQ. The CDR3 is 19 amino acids. V lost 0 bases to trimming and J lost 8 bases; unmatched junction nucleotides: 15.

This chain connects TRBV5-6 to TRBJ1-2; maybe TRBD1 (5 bases). Trimming took off 2 bases at V and 7 bases at J, with 12 bases between the two ends. The germline gives CDR1 SGHDT, CDR2 YYEEEE. CDR3 length: 13 residues. The DNA for the CDR3 is TGTGCCAGCAGCTTAGGAGGGGCACTTGGCTACACCTTC. Residues: CASSLGGALGYTF.

The V call is TRBV2, the J call TRBJ2-7; tentatively, D is TRBD1 (6 bases). This CDR3 has 15 amino acids. V dropped 3 bases and J dropped 4 bases, with 16 bases sitting between them. Per germline, CDR1 SNHLY and CDR2 FYNNEI. CDR3 in DNA: TGTGCCAGCAGTGAGATGGGCAGGGGAAAGTACGAGCAGTACTTC. Translated: CASSEMGRGKYEQYF.

This clone occurred once. V gene TRBV5-4 combines with J gene TRBJ1-4; possible D gene TRBD1, 5 bases. Trimming removed 2 bases at V and 7 bases at J, with 12 bases between. The CDR3 spans 14 residues. Germline CDR1 reads SGHNT; CDR2 reads YYREEE (reference sequence). The chain's CDR3 is CASSLGRAGEKLFF. CDR3 bases: TGTGCCAGCAGCTTAGGCAGGGCAGGTGAAAAACTGTTTTTT.

Comment on this clone: Within the sample, other DNA sequences also encode this same CDR3. The V call is TRBV7-9, the J call TRBJ1-1; the D is unclear. With 2 bases removed from V and 1 base from J, the gap between germline ends came to 5 bases. Germline V gene lookup returns CDR1 SEHNR and CDR2 FQNEAQ (reference sequence). This CDR3 has 13 residues. Here the CDR3 reads CASSLRENTEAFF. The CDR3 nucleotides are TGTGCCAGCAGCTTAAGAGAGAACACTGAAGCTTTCTTT.

The J gene is TRBJ2-4, the V gene TRBV6-4; no reliable D call. The CDR3 spans 17 residues. CDR1 is MRHNA and CDR2 is SNTAGT in the germline V gene. Trimming shortened V by 6 bases and J by 1 base, and 19 bases separated the two germline ends. This chain's CDR3 is CASRTRLNPRAKNIQYF. The DNA for the CDR3 is TGTGCCAGCAGGACCCGATTAAATCCTCGGGCCAAAAACATTCAGTACTTC.

The rearrangement joins TRBV5-4 to TRBJ2-1, with TRBD1 matching 7 bases. This CDR3 is 16 amino acids long. The germline CDR1 and CDR2 sequences are SGHNT and YYREEE (reference sequence). The J segment lost 9 bases and the V segment lost 0 bases, leaving 12 bases of the junction unmatched. The CDR3 bases are TGTGCCAGCAGCTTGGACCCCGGGACAGATCATGCTGAGCAGTTCTTC. Translating it yields CASSLDPGTDHAEQFF.

The chain employs TRBV19 and TRBJ2-1; 8 bases align to TRBD2. From germline, CDR1 is LNHDA and CDR2 SQIVND (reference sequence). The CDR3 extends over 15 amino acids. V shed 5 bases, J shed 2 bases, and the junction held 5 bases outside the gene matches. The CDR3 protein is CASSRSGGAYNEQFF. In DNA form, the CDR3 reads TGTGCCAGTAGTCGTTCGGGAGGGGCCTACAATGAGCAGTTCTTC.

Of note for this clone: Distinct nucleotide sequences in the sample also encode this CDR3. CDR3 bases: TGTGCCAGCTCACCTGGACTAGCGGGGAACAATGAGCAGTTCTTC. It yields the protein CASSPGLAGNNEQFF. The rearrangement uses TRBV18 and TRBJ2-1; 12 bases agree with TRBD2. The CDR3 has 15 residues. CDR1 and CDR2 from the germline V gene are KGHSH and LQKENI. V gave up 3 bases and J gave up 5 bases; unmatched junction bases: 2.

The gene calls are TRBV9 and TRBJ1-2; D gene ambiguous. V lost 0 bases, J lost 3 bases, and 9 bases lay in between. The CDR3 loop spans 14 amino acids. Per germline, CDR1 SGDLS and CDR2 YYNGEE. The CDR3, as DNA: TGTGCCAGCAGCGTAGAGGCAGATCACTATGGCTACACCTTC. It yields the protein CASSVEADHYGYTF.

In nucleotides, the CDR3 is TGCGCCAGCAGCAGGGGACAGGGAAAATACAATGAGCAGTTCTTC. This encodes CASSRGQGKYNEQFF. J is TRBJ2-1 and V is TRBV5-1; TRBD1 aligns across 9 bases. V lost 4 bases to trimming and J lost 4 bases; unmatched junction nucleotides: 6. The CDR3 has 15 residues. Per germline, CDR1 SGHRS and CDR2 YFSETQ.

V usage is TRBV11-2 and J usage is TRBJ2-7, with TRBD2 matching over 9 bases. Germline values: CDR1 SGHAT, CDR2 FQNNGV. The CDR3 runs to 16 residues. Trimming cost V 5 bases and J 0 bases; bases outside gene matches: 8. The DNA for the CDR3 is TGTGCCAGCAGCCCACGGAGCGGGAGGAACTCCTACGAGCAGTACTTC. As protein: CASSPRSGRNSYEQYF.

This chain joins TRBV28 and TRBJ2-5, with D possibly TRBD1 on 6 matching bases. Trimming took 6 bases from V and 6 from J, leaving 14 bases between them. The CDR3 consists of 13 residues. CDR1 and CDR2 (germline): MDHEN, SYDVKM. The CDR3 loop is CASRRTGSQTQYF. The DNA of the CDR3 is TGTGCCAGCAGGCGAACAGGGAGTCAGACCCAGTACTTC.

The CDR3 sequence: CASSYSGTGNGARLFF. DNA for the CDR3: TGTGCCAGCAGTTACTCCGGGACAGGGAATGGAGCAAGACTGTTTTTT. The chain has TRBV6-5 and TRBJ1-4; 9 bases fit TRBD1. V gave up 0 bases and J gave up 13 bases; unmatched junction bases: 12. Germline CDR1 is MNHEY and CDR2 is SVGAGI. This CDR3 comprises 16 residues.

The V and J genes are TRBV18 and TRBJ2-6; a weak D match, TRBD2 (6 bases). Germline V gene lookup returns CDR1 KGHSH and CDR2 LQKENI. The ends were cut back, 3 bases at V and 0 bases at J, with 9 bases in the middle. CDR3 length: 16 amino acids. CDR3 DNA: TGTGCCAGCTCACCGGGACTCCACTCTGGGGCCAACGTCCTGACTTTC. Protein sequence: CASSPGLHSGANVLTF.